A selection of T cell receptor beta chains follows, all from one sample in a study of Tregs in tolerant kidney transplant recipients. Clones were sequenced by immunoSEQ multiplex PCR, and TCRdb holds only the in-frame ones, with some missing. Among roughly 250,000 clones listed, 80% to 85% were seen once. Material for sequencing was CD4+ T cells from blood. The receptor source for this set is a human donor in good health. The CDR3 runs from the conserved cysteine through the conserved F or W. D genes are given only for firm matches. Clone size is stated in some rows and not others, as once, few, many or a class when expanded.

v_call: TRBV7-9; j_call: TRBJ1-5; clone_size: .; d_call: .; cdr3_aa: CASSLVGGRDQPQHF; cdr3_nt: TGTGCCAGCAGCTTAGTAGGGGGTAGAGATCAGCCCCAGCATTTT
v_call: TRBV19; j_call: TRBJ2-1; clone_size: .; d_call: .; cdr3_aa: CASKRGAQPTEQFF; cdr3_nt: TGTGCCAGTAAACGGGGGGCCCAGCCGACTGAGCAGTTCTTC
v_call: TRBV25-1; j_call: TRBJ2-3; clone_size: .; d_call: TRBD2; cdr3_aa: CASRPLAAAGADTQYF; cdr3_nt: TGTGCCAGCAGACCCTTAGCTGCGGCGGGAGCAGATACGCAGTATTTT
v_call: TRBV7-9; j_call: TRBJ1-6; clone_size: few; d_call: TRBD1; cdr3_aa: CASSYPDRTNSPLHF; cdr3_nt: TGTGCCAGCAGCTATCCGGACAGGACGAATTCACCCCTCCACTTT
v_call: TRBV10-1; j_call: TRBJ2-7; clone_size: few; d_call: .; cdr3_aa: CASSVGAPPYEQYF; cdr3_nt: TGCGCCAGCAGCGTAGGGGCTCCACCCTACGAGCAGTACTTC
v_call: TRBV18; j_call: TRBJ1-1; clone_size: .; d_call: TRBD1; cdr3_aa: CASAGQGMNTEAFF; cdr3_nt: TGTGCCAGCGCCGGACAGGGGATGAACACTGAAGCTTTCTTT
v_call: TRBV5-1; j_call: TRBJ2-7; clone_size: .; d_call: TRBD2; cdr3_aa: CASSFSSGTSGTYEQYF; cdr3_nt: TGCGCCAGCAGCTTTAGTTCCGGGACTAGCGGTACCTACGAGCAGTACTTC
v_call: TRBV30; j_call: TRBJ1-5; clone_size: few; d_call: .; cdr3_aa: CAWSVGGNQPQHF; cdr3_nt: TGTGCCTGGAGTGTCGGGGGCAATCAGCCCCAGCATTTT
v_call: TRBV6-1; j_call: TRBJ1-2; clone_size: .; d_call: .; cdr3_aa: CASSGGPSVGYTF; cdr3_nt: TGTGCCAGCAGTGGGGGGCCTTCCGTGGGCTACACCTTC
v_call: TRBV2; j_call: TRBJ1-2; clone_size: .; d_call: .; cdr3_aa: CASSGLENYGYTF; cdr3_nt: TGTGCCAGCAGTGGGTTAGAAAACTATGGCTACACCTTC
v_call: TRBV6-5; j_call: TRBJ1-1; clone_size: once; d_call: .; cdr3_aa: CAIRRGRGNTEAFF; cdr3_nt: TGTGCCATAAGGAGGGGAAGGGGGAACACTGAAGCTTTCTTT
v_call: TRBV5-1; j_call: TRBJ2-2; clone_size: .; d_call: TRBD2; cdr3_aa: CASSLEGTTNTGELFF; cdr3_nt: TGCGCCAGCAGCTTGGAGGGGACTACCAACACCGGGGAGCTGTTTTTT
v_call: TRBV4-1; j_call: TRBJ2-3; clone_size: .; d_call: TRBD2; cdr3_aa: CASSHRTSGVTDTQYF; cdr3_nt: TGCGCCAGCAGCCACCGGACTAGCGGGGTCACAGATACGCAGTATTTT
v_call: TRBV20-1; j_call: TRBJ1-2; clone_size: .; d_call: .; cdr3_aa: CSANSGYTF; cdr3_nt: TGCAGTGCTAACTCTGGCTACACCTTC
v_call: TRBV5-1; j_call: TRBJ1-1; clone_size: .; d_call: .; cdr3_aa: CASSLPGTPNTEAFF; cdr3_nt: TGCGCCAGCAGCTTGCCGGGGACGCCGAACACTGAAGCTTTCTTT
v_call: TRBV5-1; j_call: TRBJ1-5; clone_size: few; d_call: .; cdr3_aa: CASSPRGGNQPQHF; cdr3_nt: TGCGCCAGCAGCCCCCGTGGAGGCAATCAGCCCCAGCATTTT
v_call: TRBV4-2; j_call: TRBJ2-1; clone_size: .; d_call: .; cdr3_aa: CASSQGGRGAYNEQFF; cdr3_nt: TGTGCCAGCAGCCAAGGTGGTCGGGGGGCTTACAATGAGCAGTTCTTC
v_call: TRBV6-1; j_call: TRBJ1-1; clone_size: .; d_call: .; cdr3_aa: CASKLGRNTEAFF; cdr3_nt: TGTGCCAGCAAATTGGGCAGGAACACTGAAGCTTTCTTT
v_call: TRBV29-1; j_call: TRBJ2-3; clone_size: .; d_call: TRBD2; cdr3_aa: CSGGLAGVEDTQYF; cdr3_nt: TGCAGCGGAGGACTAGCGGGAGTGGAAGATACGCAGTATTTT
v_call: TRBV19; j_call: TRBJ2-1; clone_size: .; d_call: TRBD1; cdr3_aa: CASNRDSSYNEQFF; cdr3_nt: TGTGCCAGTAATCGGGACAGCTCCTACAATGAGCAGTTCTTC
v_call: TRBV30; j_call: TRBJ2-1; clone_size: .; d_call: TRBD1; cdr3_aa: CAWSPGGAAYNEQFF; cdr3_nt: TGTGCCTGGAGTCCAGGGGGAGCGGCCTACAATGAGCAGTTCTTC
v_call: TRBV6-1; j_call: TRBJ1-1; clone_size: .; d_call: .; cdr3_aa: CASSLLPGNTEAFF; cdr3_nt: TGTGCCAGCAGTTTATTGCCGGGGAACACTGAAGCTTTCTTT